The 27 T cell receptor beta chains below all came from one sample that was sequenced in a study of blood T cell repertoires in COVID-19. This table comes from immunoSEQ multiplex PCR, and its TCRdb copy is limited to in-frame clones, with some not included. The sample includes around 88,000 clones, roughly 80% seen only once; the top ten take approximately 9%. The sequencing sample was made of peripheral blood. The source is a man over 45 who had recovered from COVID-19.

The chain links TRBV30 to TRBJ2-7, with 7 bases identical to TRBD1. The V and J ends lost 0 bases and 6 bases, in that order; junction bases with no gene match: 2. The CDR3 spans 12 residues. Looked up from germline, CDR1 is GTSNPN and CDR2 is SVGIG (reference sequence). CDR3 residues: CAWSVHRGEQYF. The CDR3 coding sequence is TGTGCCTGGAGTGTCCACAGGGGCGAGCAGTACTTC.

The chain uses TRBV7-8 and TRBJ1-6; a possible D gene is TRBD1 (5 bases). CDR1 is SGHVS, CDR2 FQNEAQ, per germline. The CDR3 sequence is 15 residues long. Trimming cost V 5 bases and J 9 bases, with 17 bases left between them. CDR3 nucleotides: TGTGCCAGCAGCCCCCTTGGGGGGGGTGCTTCACCCCTCCACTTT. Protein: CASSPLGGGASPLHF.

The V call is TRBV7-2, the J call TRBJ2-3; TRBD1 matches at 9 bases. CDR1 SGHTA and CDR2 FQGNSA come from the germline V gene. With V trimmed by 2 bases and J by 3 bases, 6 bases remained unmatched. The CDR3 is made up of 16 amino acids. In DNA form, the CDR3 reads TGTGCCAGCAGCTTACCCCGGGACAGGGCGACAGATACGCAGTATTTT. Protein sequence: CASSLPRDRATDTQYF.

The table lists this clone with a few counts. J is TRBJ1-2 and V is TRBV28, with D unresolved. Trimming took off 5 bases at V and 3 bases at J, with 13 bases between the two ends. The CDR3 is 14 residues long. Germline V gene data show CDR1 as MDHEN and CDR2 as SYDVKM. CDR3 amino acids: CASSPDGRDYGYTF. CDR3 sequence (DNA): TGTGCCAGCAGTCCCGATGGGAGGGACTATGGCTACACCTTC.

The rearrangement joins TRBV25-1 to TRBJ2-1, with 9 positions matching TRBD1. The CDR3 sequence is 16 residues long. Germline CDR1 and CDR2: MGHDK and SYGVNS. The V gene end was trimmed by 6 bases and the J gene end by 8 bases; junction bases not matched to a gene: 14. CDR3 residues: CASSRPDRGQVDEQFF. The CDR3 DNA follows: TGTGCCAGCAGCAGACCGGACAGGGGACAGGTGGATGAGCAGTTCTTC.

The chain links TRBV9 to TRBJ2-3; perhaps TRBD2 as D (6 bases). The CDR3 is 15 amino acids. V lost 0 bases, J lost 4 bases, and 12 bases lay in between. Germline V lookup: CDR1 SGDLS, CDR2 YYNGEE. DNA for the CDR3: TGTGCCAGCAGCGTAGACGGGGGTCCGGCAGATACGCAGTATTTT. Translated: CASSVDGGPADTQYF.

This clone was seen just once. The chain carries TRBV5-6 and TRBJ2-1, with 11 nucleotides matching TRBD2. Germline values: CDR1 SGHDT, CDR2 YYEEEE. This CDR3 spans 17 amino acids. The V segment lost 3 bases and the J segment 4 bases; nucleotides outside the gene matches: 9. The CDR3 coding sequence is TGTGCCAGCAGCTCGGGGCCGGGACTAGCGGCTTACAATGAGCAGTTCTTC. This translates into CASSSGPGLAAYNEQFF.

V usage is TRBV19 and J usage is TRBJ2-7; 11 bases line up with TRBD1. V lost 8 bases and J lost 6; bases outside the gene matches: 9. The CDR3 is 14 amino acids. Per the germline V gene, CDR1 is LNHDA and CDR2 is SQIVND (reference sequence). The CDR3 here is CASLPPGTGGEQYF. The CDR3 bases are TGTGCCAGTCTCCCACCTGGGACAGGGGGCGAGCAGTACTTC.

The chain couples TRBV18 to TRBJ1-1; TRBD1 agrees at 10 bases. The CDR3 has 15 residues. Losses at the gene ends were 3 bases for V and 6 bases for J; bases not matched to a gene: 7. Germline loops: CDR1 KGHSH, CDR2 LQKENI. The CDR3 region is CASSPNRDRGSEAFF. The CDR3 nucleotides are TGTGCCAGCTCACCTAACCGGGACAGGGGCTCTGAAGCTTTCTTT. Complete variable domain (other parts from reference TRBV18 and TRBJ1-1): NAGVMQNPRHLVRRRGQEARLRCSPMKGHSHVYWYRQLPEEGLKFMVYLQKENIIDESGMPKERFSAEFPKEGPSILRIQQVVRGDSAAYFCASSPNRDRGSEAFFGQGTRLTVV.

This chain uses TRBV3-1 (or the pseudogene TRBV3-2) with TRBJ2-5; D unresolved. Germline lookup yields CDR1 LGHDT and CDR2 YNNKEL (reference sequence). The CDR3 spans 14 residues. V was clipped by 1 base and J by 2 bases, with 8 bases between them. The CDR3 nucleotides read TGTGCCAGCAGCCAAGGTATTACACAAGAGACCCAGTACTTC. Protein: CASSQGITQETQYF.

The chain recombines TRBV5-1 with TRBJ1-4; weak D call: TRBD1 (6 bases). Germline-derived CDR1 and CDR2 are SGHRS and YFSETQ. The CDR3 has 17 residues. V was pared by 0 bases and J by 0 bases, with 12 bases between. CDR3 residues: CASSLAQGLSTNEKLFF. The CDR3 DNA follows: TGCGCCAGCAGCTTGGCCCAGGGGCTCTCAACTAATGAAAAACTGTTTTTT.

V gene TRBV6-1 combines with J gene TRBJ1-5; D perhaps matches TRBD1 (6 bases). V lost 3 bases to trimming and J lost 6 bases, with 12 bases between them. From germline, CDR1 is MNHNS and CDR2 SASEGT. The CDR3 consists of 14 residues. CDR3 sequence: CASSDGQKGQPQHF. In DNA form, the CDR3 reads TGTGCCAGCAGTGATGGACAGAAGGGTCAGCCCCAGCATTTT.

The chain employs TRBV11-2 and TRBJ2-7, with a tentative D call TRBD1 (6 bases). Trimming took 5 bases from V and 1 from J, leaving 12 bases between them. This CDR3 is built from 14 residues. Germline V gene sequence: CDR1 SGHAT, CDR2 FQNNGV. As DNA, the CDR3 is TGTGCCAGCAGCCCCGGGACACCTTCCTACGAGCAGTACTTC. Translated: CASSPGTPSYEQYF.

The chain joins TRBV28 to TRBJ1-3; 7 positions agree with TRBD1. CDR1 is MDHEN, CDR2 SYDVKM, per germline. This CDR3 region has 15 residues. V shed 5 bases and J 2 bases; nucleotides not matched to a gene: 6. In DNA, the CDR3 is TGTGCCAGCAGTAATTCCGGGACAGCTGGAAACACCATATATTTT. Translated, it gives CASSNSGTAGNTIYF.

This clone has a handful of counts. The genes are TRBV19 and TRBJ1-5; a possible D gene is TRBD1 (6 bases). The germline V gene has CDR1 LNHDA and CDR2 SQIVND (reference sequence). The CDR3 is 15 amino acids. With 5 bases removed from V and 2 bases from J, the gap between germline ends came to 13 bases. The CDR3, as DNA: TGTGCCAGTAGTGGTCGGACAGCCCGCAATCAGCCCCAGCATTTT. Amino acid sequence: CASSGRTARNQPQHF.

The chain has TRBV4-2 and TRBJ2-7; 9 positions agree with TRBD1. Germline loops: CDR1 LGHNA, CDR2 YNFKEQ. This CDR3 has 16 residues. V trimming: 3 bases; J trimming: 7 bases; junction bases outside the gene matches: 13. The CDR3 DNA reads TGTGCCAGCAGCCAGTCCGGGACAGGGTTCGACTCGGAGCAGTACTTC. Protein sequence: CASSQSGTGFDSEQYF.

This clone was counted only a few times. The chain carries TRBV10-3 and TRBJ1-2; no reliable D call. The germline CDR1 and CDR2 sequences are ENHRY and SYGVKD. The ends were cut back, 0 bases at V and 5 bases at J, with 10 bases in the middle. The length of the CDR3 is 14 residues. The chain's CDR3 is CAISESNARYGYTF. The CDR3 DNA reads TGTGCCATCAGTGAGTCGAACGCTAGGTATGGCTACACCTTC.

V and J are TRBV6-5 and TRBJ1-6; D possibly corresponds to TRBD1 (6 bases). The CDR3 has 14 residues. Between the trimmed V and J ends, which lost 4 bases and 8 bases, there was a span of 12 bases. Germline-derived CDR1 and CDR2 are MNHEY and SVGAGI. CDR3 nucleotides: TGTGCCAGCAGTTCCCCGGGGGGGCATTCACCCCTCCACTTT. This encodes CASSSPGGHSPLHF.

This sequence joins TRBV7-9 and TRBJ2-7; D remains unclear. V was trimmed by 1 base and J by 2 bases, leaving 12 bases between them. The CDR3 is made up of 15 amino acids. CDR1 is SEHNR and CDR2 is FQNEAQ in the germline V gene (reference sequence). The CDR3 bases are TGTGCCAGCAGCTTAGGACGGGTTCCGACCTACGAGCAGTACTTC. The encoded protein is CASSLGRVPTYEQYF.

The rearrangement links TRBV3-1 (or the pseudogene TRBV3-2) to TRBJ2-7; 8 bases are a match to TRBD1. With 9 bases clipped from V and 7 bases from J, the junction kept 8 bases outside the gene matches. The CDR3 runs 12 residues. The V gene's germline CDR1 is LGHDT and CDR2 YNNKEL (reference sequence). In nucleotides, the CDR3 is TGTGCCAGTAGGACAGGGTTGGGTGAGCAGTACTTC. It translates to CASRTGLGEQYF.

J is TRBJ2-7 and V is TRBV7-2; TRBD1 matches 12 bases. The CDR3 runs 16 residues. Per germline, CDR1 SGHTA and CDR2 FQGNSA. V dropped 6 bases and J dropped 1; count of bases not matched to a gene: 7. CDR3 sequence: CASRGQGAPVSYEQYF. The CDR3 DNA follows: TGTGCCAGCAGGGGACAGGGGGCGCCGGTTTCCTACGAGCAGTACTTC.

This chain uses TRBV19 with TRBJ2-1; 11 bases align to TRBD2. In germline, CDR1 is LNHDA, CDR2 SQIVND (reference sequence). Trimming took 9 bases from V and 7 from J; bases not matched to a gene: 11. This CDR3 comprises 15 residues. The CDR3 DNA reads TGTGCCAGCAGTGGCACTAGCGGGGGTATAAATGAGCAGTTCTTC. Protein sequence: CASSGTSGGINEQFF.

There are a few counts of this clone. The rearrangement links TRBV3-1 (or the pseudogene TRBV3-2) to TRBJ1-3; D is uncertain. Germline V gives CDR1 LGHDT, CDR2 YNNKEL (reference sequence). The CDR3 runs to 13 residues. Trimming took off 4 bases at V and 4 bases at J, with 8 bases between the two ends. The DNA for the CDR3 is TGTGCCAGCAGCCTCAGAGGGGGAAACACCATATATTTT. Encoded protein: CASSLRGGNTIYF.

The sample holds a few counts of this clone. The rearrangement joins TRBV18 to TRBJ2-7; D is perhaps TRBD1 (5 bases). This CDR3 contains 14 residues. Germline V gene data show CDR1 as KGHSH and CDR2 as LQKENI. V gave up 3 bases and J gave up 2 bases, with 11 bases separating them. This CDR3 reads CASSPAVRAYEQYF. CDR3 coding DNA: TGTGCCAGCTCACCTGCGGTCAGGGCCTACGAGCAGTACTTC.

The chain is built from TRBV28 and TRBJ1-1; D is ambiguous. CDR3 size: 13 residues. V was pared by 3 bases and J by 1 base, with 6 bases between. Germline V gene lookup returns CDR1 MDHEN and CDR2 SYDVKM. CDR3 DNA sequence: TGTGCCAGCAGTTTTTCAGAGAACACTGAAGCTTTCTTT. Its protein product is CASSFSENTEAFF. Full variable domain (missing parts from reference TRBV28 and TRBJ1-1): DVKVTQSSRYLVKRTGEKVFLECVQDMDHENMFWYRQDPGLGLRLIYFSYDVKMKEKGDIPEGYSVSREKKERFSLILESASTNQTSMYLCASSFSENTEAFFGQGTRLTVV.

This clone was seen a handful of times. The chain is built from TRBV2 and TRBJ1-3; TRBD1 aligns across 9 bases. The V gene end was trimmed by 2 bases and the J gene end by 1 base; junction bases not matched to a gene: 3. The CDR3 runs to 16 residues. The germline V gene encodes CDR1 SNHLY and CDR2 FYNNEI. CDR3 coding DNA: TGTGCCAGCAGTGAATACAGGGGGCATTCTGGAAACACCATATATTTT. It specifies CASSEYRGHSGNTIYF. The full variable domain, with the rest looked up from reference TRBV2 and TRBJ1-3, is EPEVTQTPSHQVTQMGQEVILRCVPISNHLYFYWYRQILGQKVEFLVSFYNNEISEKSEIFDDQFSVERPDGSNFTLKIRSTKLEDSAMYFCASSEYRGHSGNTIYFGEGSWLTVV.

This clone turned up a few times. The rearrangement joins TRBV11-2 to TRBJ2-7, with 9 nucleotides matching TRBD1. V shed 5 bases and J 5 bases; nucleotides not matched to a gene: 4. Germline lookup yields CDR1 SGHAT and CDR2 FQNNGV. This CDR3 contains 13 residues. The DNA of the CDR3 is TGTGCCAGCAGCCCCGGGACAGGGAACGAGCAGTACTTC. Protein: CASSPGTGNEQYF.